This T cell receptor (beta chain) was recovered during a study of blood T cells in healthy people across ages (dated by TCRdb to between 2014 and 2017). With regard to the full study: In model experiments, roughly one uniquely barcoded TCR beta cDNA molecule per two T cells was captured by template switching. The study measured age-related changes in TCR beta repertoire diversity using deep sequencing normalized with unique cDNA molecular identifiers. The donors were split into four age groups: young (average roughly 15 years), middle-aged (roughly 40), aged (roughly 60) and long-lived (roughly 77). To avoid experimental bias, donors of different ages were randomly spread across the sequencing lanes. The study analyzed two additional independent replicas of 1 million unique cDNA reads from the same blood draw for two donors, one aged 18 to 30 and one aged 80 or older. Here is what the overall study found, with its caveats: Donor CMV infection status was unknown, potentially confounding age-related changes in expanded clonotypes. Estimates of total diversity from one million sequenced T cells were regarded as lower bounds and underestimates. Observed TCR beta diversity per million T cells fell roughly linearly with age, and a significant reduction was already apparent by age roughly 40. Observed TCR beta diversity correlated strongly with the percentage of naive T cells measured by flow cytometry. Compared with the aged group, the long-lived group had more naive CD4+ T cells, fewer expanded clones and increased TCR diversity, suggesting age selection. Conclusive comparison of naive and antigen-experienced compartments was prevented by the profiling of bulk unsorted PBMCs.

Regarding this clonotype: Its binding antigen is unknown. No much larger clone is present one base from it, and per-base qualities are unavailable.

The 39 donors, aged roughly 6 to 90 years, were systemically healthy Caucasian individuals from Russia. Each donor gave 8 to 10 milliliters of peripheral blood, collected into EDTA-treated Vacutainer tubes. PBMCs were isolated by Ficoll-Paque density-gradient centrifugation, with at least 7 million obtained per sample. Total RNA, at least 6 micrograms per sample, was extracted from PBMCs with Trizol reagent. For every donor, flow cytometry on a PBMC aliquot measured the percentage of naive CD45RAhigh/CD27high T cells. The receptor library was made with 5' RACE. The instrument was an Illumina HiSeq 2500. A second PCR of roughly 7 to 11 cycles was performed with a sample-barcoded 5' primer and a J-beta primer mix. A unique molecular identifier was introduced onto each TCR beta cDNA molecule by a template-switch 5' adaptor carrying 12 random nucleotides. Each sample yielded at least 3 million CDR3-containing paired-end reads. First-strand cDNA was synthesized from all RNA with the Mint cDNA synthesis kit, primed by a TRBC-specific oligonucleotide. All cDNA was treated with uracil-DNA glycosylase and then went through a first 18-cycle PCR with the universal primers M1SS and BC2_uni_R. As for the original processing: For normalization, 1 million high-quality reads, each with a distinct molecular identifier, were randomly selected from each sample. Reads sharing molecular identifiers were discarded rather than binned into consensus sequences. MiTCR, set to a Q25 quality threshold and the strictest error-elimination algorithm, was used for CDR3 identification, clonotype clustering and error correction. Lower-bound total TCR beta diversity was estimated with a nonparametric unseen species model using Euler transformation. In-frame beta chains were kept once TCRdb had trimmed the public reads at Q25 with fastp and called clones with MiXCR. Rows are unified per CDR3 protein, each entry keeping the most common DNA and genes. The V and J calls were determined by TCRdb, not by the authors. The sample data list over 1.5 million distinct CDR3 sequences, and about 50% of these were observed just once. The ten top clones hold around 2.1% of the sample.

The V and J ends are trimmed by 8 bases and 0 bases, leaving 10 bases between them. Looking up the germline V gene yields CDR1 KGHDR and CDR2 SFDVKD. The CDR3 starts with the cysteine, ends with the phenylalanine, and has 13 residues. The kept DNA is CDR3 alone, 39 bases in frame from the first base. The chain uses TRBV24-1 and TRBJ2-7; the D region may be TRBD1 or TRBD2, each matching 5 bases equally. The sequenced sample consisted of blood. This receptor was taken from a woman aged 40-49 years in good health. The sequence in DNA is TGTGCCACCAAGGCCGGGACCTCCTACGAGCAGTACTTC. Protein translation: CATKAGTSYEQYF.